This section outlines one TCR beta chain sequence together with its context. Its cognate antigen is unknown. Described time point: sample taken at primary tumor resection. Sequencing covered unsorted whole RNA taken from tumor, nontumor lung or frozen PBMC. Untreated early-stage non-small cell lung cancer patients, approximately 76 in total, were the donors. This entry belongs to a study of spatial heterogeneity in lung cancer. Study-level information: Raw sequencing reads included, on average, more than 9.5 appearances of each unique TCR and UMI combination.

Trimming cost V 3 bases and J 8 bases; bases outside gene matches: 24. Germline CDR1 is LNHNV and CDR2 is YYDKDF (reference sequence). The CDR3 has 22 amino acids. Individual TCR cDNA molecules each bore their own unique molecular identifier. Via MiXCR, TCRdb re-called the 5' RACE reads, giving one row per CDR3 protein. Of 45,000 or so distinct CDR3 sequences in the sample, approximately 10% are singletons; the top ten hold 42%. Study-level points and caveats: Ubiquitous expanded tumor TCRs appeared in blood more at resection than follow-up.

The source of this sequence is a female donor with early-stage non-small cell lung cancer. The chain recombines TRBV15 with TRBJ2-2, with 13 bases identical to TRBD2. The source was PBMCs, collected at surgery. CDR3 DNA sequence: TGTGCCACCAGCAGCCCGGTTGAACAGGCCTCTGGACTAGCGGGGGCCACGGGGGAGCTGTTTTTT. This translates into CATSSPVEQASGLAGATGELFF. The full variable domain, with the rest looked up from reference TRBV15 and TRBJ2-2, is DAMVIQNPRYQVTQFGKPVTLSCSQTLNHNVMYWYQQKSSQAPKLLFHYYDKDFNNEADTPDNFQSRRPNTSFCFLDIRSPGLGDTAMYLCATSSPVEQASGLAGATGELFFGEGSRLTVL.